The T cell receptor beta chain described here comes from a study of vaccination and CD4 T cells after COVID-19. Study background: Recovered patients in the cohort numbered six men and four women, two of them Hispanic.

With the Oncomine TCR Beta short-read assay, DNA from cultured CD4+ T cells was sequenced. Via MiXCR, TCRdb re-called the PCR reads, giving one row per CDR3 protein. Of some 20,000 distinct CDR3 sequences listed, around 48% are singletons. With respect to this clonotype: Its antigen remains unknown.

Germline V gene data show CDR1 as DFQATT and CDR2 as SNEGSKA (reference sequence). This CDR3 is 15 amino acids long. Trimming left V 5 bases short and J 3 bases short, with 17 bases between. Treatment of the sample: approximately 10-day PBMC culture with coronavirus spike peptide pools or control peptides (ViraFEST assay). This receptor was taken from a human donor who had recovered from COVID-19. This rearrangement joins TRBV20-1 to TRBJ1-3, with a tentative D call TRBD1 (6 bases). The source material was CD4+ T cells from blood, cultured in vitro, sampled after SARS-CoV-2 vaccination. In DNA form, the CDR3 reads TGCAGTGCTTCCCGTCCGGGGGCGCGTGGAAACACCATATATTTT. This translates into CSASRPGARGNTIYF.